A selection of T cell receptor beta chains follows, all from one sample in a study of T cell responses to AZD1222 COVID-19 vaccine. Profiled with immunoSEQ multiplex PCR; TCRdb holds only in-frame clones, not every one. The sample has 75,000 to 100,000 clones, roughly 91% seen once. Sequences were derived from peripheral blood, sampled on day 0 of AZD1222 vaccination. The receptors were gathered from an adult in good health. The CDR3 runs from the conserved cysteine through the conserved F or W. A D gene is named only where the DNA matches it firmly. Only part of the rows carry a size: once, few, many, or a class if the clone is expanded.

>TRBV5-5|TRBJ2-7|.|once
CASSLGPTSYEQYF
TGTGCCAGCAGCTTGGGACCGACCTCCTACGAGCAGTACTTC
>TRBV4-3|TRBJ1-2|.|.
CASSQEGLDSYGYTF
TGCGCCAGCAGCCAAGAGGGACTAGACAGTTATGGCTACACCTTC
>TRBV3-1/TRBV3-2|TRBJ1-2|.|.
CASSLLLTDSDYGYTF
TGTGCCAGCAGCCTCCTCTTAACGGACAGTGACTATGGCTACACCTTC
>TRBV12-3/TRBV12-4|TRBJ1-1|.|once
CASRRQGNTEAFF
TGTGCCAGCAGACGTCAGGGTAACACTGAAGCTTTCTTT
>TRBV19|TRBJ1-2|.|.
CASKEALANYGYTF
TGTGCCAGTAAGGAAGCGTTAGCTAACTATGGCTACACCTTC
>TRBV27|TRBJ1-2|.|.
CASSLDSHYGYTF
TGTGCCAGCAGTTTAGACAGCCACTATGGCTACACCTTC
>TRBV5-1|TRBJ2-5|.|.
CASSFWEAETQYF
TGCGCCAGCAGCTTTTGGGAGGCGGAGACCCAGTACTTC
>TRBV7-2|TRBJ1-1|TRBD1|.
CASSLEDRLAFF
TGTGCCAGCAGCTTAGAGGACAGGTTAGCTTTCTTT
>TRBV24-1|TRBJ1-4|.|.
CATSGAGTNEKLFF
TGTGCCACCAGTGGGGCGGGGACTAATGAAAAACTGTTTTTT
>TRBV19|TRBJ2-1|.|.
CASSIRGGDSYNEQFF
TGTGCCAGTAGTATACGGGGAGGCGATTCGTACAATGAGCAGTTCTTC
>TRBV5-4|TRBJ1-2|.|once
CASSFGSGDYGYTF
TGTGCCAGCAGCTTCGGGTCGGGGGACTATGGCTACACCTTC
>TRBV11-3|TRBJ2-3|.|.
CASSLAGLTDTQYF
TGTGCCAGCAGCTTAGCGGGACTCACAGATACGCAGTATTTT
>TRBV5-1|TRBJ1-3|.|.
CASSLTGKDTIYF
TGCGCCAGCAGCTTGACAGGGAAGGACACCATATATTTT
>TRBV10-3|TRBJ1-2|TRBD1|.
CAISGQGAEYGYTF
TGTGCCATCAGCGGACAGGGGGCTGAGTATGGCTACACCTTC
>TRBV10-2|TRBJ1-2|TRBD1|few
CASMGLGDRLLKFSYTF
TGCGCCAGCATGGGGTTGGGGGACAGATTGTTAAAATTCAGCTACACCTTC
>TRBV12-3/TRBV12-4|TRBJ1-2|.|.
CASVEGSEGYTF
TGTGCCAGCGTAGAGGGTTCGGAAGGCTACACCTTC
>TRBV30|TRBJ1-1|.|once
CAWGQGNTEAFF
TGTGCCTGGGGGCAGGGGAACACTGAAGCTTTCTTT
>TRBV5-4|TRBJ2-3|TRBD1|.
CASSWDRTDTQYF
TGTGCCAGCAGCTGGGACAGGACAGATACGCAGTATTTT
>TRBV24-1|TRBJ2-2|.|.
CATSDSLGGAMNTGELFF
TGTGCCACCAGTGATTCCCTTGGTGGGGCCATGAACACCGGGGAGCTGTTTTTT
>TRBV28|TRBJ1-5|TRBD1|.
CASSLYRQGPHQPQHF
TGTGCCAGCAGTTTATACCGACAGGGGCCCCATCAGCCCCAGCATTTT
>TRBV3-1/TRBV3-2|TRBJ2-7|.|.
CASSQTGYEQYF
TGTGCCAGCAGCCAAACAGGCTACGAGCAGTACTTC
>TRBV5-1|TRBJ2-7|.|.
CASSLETGRSYEQYF
TGCGCCAGCAGCTTGGAGACGGGCCGCTCCTACGAGCAGTACTTC
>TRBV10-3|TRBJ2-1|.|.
CAIRDNSGYNEQFF
TGTGCCATCAGGGATAATAGCGGTTACAATGAGCAGTTCTTC
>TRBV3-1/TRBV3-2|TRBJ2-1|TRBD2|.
CASSPRTSGYNEQFF
TGTGCCAGCAGCCCCCGGACTAGCGGATACAATGAGCAGTTCTTC
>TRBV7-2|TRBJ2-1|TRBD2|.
CASSGTSGQYSYNEQFF
TGTGCCAGCAGCGGGACTAGCGGACAATACTCCTACAATGAGCAGTTCTTC
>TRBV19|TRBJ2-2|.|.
CASSIMDTNTGELFF
TGTGCCAGTAGTATTATGGACACGAACACCGGGGAGCTGTTTTTT
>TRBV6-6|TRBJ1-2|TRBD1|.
CASSQTTGNNYGYTF
TGTGCCAGCAGCCAGACGACAGGGAATAACTATGGCTACACCTTC
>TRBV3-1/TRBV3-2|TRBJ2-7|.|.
CASSQLWIPGQYF
TGTGCCAGCAGCCAATTGTGGATTCCCGGGCAGTACTTC
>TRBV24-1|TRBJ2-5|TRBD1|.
CATSDSRTGGQETQYF
TGTGCCACCAGTGATTCCCGGACAGGGGGGCAAGAGACCCAGTACTTC
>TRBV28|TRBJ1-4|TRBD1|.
CASSPPDRGNEKLFF
TGTGCCAGCAGTCCACCGGACAGGGGTAATGAAAAACTGTTTTTT